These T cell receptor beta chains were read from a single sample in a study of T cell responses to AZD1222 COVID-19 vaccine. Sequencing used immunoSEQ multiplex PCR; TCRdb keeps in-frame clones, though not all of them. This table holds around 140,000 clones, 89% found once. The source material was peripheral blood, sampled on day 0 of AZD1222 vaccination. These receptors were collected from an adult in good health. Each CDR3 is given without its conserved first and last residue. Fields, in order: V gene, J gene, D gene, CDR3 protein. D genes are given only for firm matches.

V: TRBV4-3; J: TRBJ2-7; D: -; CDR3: ASSQDHRGLEQY
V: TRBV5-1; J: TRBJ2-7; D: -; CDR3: ASPGRTYEQY
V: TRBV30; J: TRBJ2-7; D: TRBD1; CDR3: AWKQGAYEQY
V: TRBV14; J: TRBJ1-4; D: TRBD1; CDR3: ASSQRQGQWEKLF
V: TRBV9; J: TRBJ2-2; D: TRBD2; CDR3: ASSVASSGIGTGELF
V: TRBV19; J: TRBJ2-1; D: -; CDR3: ASKRELGVGEQF
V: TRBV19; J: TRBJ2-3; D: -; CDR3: ASSSTTVSTDTQY
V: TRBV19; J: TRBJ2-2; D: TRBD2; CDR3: ASRGLAGGLAGELF
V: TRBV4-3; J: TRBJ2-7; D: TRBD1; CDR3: ASSHYSGTGVYEQY
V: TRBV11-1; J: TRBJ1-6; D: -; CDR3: ASSLFGPLGDSPLH
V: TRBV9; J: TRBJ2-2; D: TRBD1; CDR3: ASSGRDRANMGTGELF
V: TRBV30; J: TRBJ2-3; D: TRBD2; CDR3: AWNLAGGLVDTQY
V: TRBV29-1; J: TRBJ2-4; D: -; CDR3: SALYRTKNIQY
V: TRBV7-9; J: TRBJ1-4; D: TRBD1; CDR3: ASSSTGGDGEKLF
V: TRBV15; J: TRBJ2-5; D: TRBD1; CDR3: ATSRHGTGGRGQETQY
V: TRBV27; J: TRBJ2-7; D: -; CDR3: ASSSTGISYEQY
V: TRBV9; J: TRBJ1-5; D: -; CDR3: ASSVLGRGWMGGQPQH
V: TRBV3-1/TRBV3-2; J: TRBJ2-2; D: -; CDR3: ASSQVLKGRPGAGELF
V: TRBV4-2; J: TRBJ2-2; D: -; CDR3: ASSRQGENTGELF
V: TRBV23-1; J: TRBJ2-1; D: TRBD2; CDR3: ASSPSSLAGGPNEQF
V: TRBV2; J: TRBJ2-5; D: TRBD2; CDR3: ASSGSGLARQETQY
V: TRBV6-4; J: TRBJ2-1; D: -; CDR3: ASSDSGTTGGDEQF
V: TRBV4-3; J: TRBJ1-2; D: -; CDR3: ASSQEAQTYGYT
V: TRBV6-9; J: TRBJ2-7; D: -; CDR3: ASSYTRIPSDRYEQY
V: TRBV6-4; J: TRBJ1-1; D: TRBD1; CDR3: ASSDTPDRGLSEAF
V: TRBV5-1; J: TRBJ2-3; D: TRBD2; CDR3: ASSLEGGSDTQY
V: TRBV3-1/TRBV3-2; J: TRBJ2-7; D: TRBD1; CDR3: ASSPRDRGREQY
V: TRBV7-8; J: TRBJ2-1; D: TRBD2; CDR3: ASSETSGVVYEQF
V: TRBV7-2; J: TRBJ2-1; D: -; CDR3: ASSTSGTTIGGEQF
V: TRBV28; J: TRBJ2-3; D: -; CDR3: ASSNRVFRTDTQY
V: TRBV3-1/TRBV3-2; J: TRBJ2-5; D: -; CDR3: ASSQMRSGHAETQY
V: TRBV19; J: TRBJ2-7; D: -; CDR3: ASSALGRGEQY
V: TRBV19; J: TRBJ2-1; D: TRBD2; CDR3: ASSISSGALSNNEQF
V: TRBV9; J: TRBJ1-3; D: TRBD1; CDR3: ASSYDRAGGNTIY
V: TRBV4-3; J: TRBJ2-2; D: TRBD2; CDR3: ASSPRGGGLAESNTGELF
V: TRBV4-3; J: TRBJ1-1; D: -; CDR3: ASSQDKVTEAF
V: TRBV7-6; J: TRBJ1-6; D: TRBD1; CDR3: ASSSQYRGEYNSPLH
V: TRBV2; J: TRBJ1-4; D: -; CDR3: ASSLGRTNEKLF
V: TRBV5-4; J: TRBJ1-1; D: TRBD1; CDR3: ASSRAGGGRRTEAF
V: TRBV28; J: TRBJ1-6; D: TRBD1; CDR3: ASSYAGTGRSPLH
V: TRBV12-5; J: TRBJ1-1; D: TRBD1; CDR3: ASGLVSLRTGVSTEAF
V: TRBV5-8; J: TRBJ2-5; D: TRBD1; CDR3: ASSWEADRGLKTQY
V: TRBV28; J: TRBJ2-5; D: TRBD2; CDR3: ASLSGTSRYQETQY
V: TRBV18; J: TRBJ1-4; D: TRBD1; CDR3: ASSPDRVQEKLF
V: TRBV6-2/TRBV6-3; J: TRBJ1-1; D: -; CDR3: ASSYSREVRNTEAF
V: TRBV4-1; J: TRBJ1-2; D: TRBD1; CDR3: ASSPRQGEAYGYT
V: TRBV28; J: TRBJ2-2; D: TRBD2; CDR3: ASSSSGTSAPGELF
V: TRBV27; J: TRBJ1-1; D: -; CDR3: ASSLAGMNTEAF
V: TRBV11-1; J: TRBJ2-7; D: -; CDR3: ASSLARNRVTYEQY
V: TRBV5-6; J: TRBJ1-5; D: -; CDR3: ASSLSTYGNQPQH
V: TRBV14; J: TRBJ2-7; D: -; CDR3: ASSQDRKKEGGPPDRYEQY
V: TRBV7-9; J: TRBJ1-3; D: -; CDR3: ASSSKGSSGNTIY
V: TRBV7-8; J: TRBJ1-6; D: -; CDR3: ASSPLRANNSPLH
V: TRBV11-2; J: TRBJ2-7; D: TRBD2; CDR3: ASSLELAGSYEQY
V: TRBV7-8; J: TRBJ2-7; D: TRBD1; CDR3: ASSLPGQGVYEQY
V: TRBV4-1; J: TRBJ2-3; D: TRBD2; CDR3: ASSQGPSGATDTQY